Listed below are T cell receptor beta chains from one sample, sequenced in a study of blood T cell repertoires in COVID-19. Clones were read by immunoSEQ multiplex PCR, and TCRdb kept only the in-frame ones, dropping some. The sample lists 170,000 or so clones; 85% to 90% were seen once. Sequencing input: peripheral blood. The receptors stem from a woman aged 70-85 years with COVID-19, enrolled during active disease. Each CDR3 is given with its conserved first and last residue. The D gene is left open where the match is weak. Only some rows state a clone size, as once, few, many or a class for expanded clones.

18	TRBJ2-3	TRBV7-5	-	-	TGTGCCAGAAGCAGACTAGCGGGAGGCCTTATCTACACAGATACGCAGTATTTT	CARSRLAGGLIYTDTQYF
16	TRBJ2-2	TRBV9	-	-	TGTGCCAGCAGCGTAGTCCCAGGTAGTGCCACCGGGGAGCTGTTTTTT	CASSVVPGSATGELFF
14	TRBJ2-1	TRBV5-1	-	-	TGCGCCAGCAGCCCTTTGATGGGGGGCAATGAGCAGTTCTTC	CASSPLMGGNEQFF
17	TRBJ2-7	TRBV18	TRBD1	-	TGTGCCAGCTCACCAACTCCGGGACAGCAGAGCTCCTACGAGCAGTACTTC	CASSPTPGQQSSYEQYF
16	TRBJ2-2	TRBV4-2	TRBD2	-	TGTGCCAGCAGCCAATCCGGGAGGGCCGAGGGCCGGGAGCTGTTTTTT	CASSQSGRAEGRELFF
13	TRBJ1-2	TRBV7-9	TRBD1	-	TGTGCCAGCAGCAGACAGGGGGCTAAAGGCTACACCTTC	CASSRQGAKGYTF
14	TRBJ1-2	TRBV7-8	-	once	TGTGCCAGCAGCTTAAGTCCCGGGGACTATGGCTACACCTTC	CASSLSPGDYGYTF
15	TRBJ1-4	TRBV5-8	TRBD1	-	TGTGCCAGCAGCTGGGGGACAGCAACTAATGAAAAACTGTTTTTT	CASSWGTATNEKLFF
14	TRBJ1-4	TRBV7-9	-	-	TGTGCCAGCAGTCCTGGACGGGATCCGAAAAAACTGTTTTTT	CASSPGRDPKKLFF
15	TRBJ2-1	TRBV4-2	-	-	TGTGCCAGCAGCCAAGTAATAGCCAGTAACAATGAGCAGTTCTTC	CASSQVIASNNEQFF
15	TRBJ1-2	TRBV9	-	-	TGTGCCAGCAGCGGGAGGACAGCAATGAACTATGGCTACACCTTC	CASSGRTAMNYGYTF
15	TRBJ1-1	TRBV28	TRBD1	-	TGTGCCAGCAGGGGGACAGTGCCCTTGAACACTGAAGCTTTCTTT	CASRGTVPLNTEAFF
18	TRBJ1-2	TRBV21-1	-	-	TGTGCCAGCAGCAAACCGAATCCTACCGGACAGCTCAACTATGGCTACACCTTC	CASSKPNPTGQLNYGYTF
15	TRBJ1-5	TRBV5-5	TRBD1	-	TGTGCCAGCAGCTTGGGGACAGGGGGCAATCAGCCCCAGCATTTT	CASSLGTGGNQPQHF
12	TRBJ2-7	TRBV28	-	-	TGTGCCAGCATATCCAGCGACTACGAGCAGTACTTC	CASISSDYEQYF
12	TRBJ2-1	TRBV5-6	TRBD2	-	TGTGCCAGCAGCTTCGGCGGGGGGGAGCAGTTCTTC	CASSFGGGEQFF
14	TRBJ2-7	TRBV6-5	-	-	TGTGCCACCAGGCCACGGGGAATGAACTACGAGCAGTACTTC	CATRPRGMNYEQYF
15	TRBJ2-7	TRBV30	TRBD1	-	TGTGCCTGGAGTGTCTGGGGACAGAATCCGTACGAGCAGTACTTC	CAWSVWGQNPYEQYF
14	TRBJ1-5	TRBV19	-	-	TGTGCCAGTAGTATGTCGGGGTCGGGCCAGCCCCAGCATTTT	CASSMSGSGQPQHF
18	TRBJ2-5	TRBV5-6	TRBD2	many	TGTGCCAGCAGCTCTACCGGACTAGCCGGGTGGGGAGAAGAGACCCAGTACTTC	CASSSTGLAGWGEETQYF
14	TRBJ2-3	TRBV5-1	-	once	TGCGCCAGCAGCTCCGGGAGAGGCACAGATACGCAGTATTTT	CASSSGRGTDTQYF
13	TRBJ1-2	TRBV7-2	TRBD1	-	TGTGCCAGCAGCCCAGGGACAGGGAATGGCTACACCTTC	CASSPGTGNGYTF
13	TRBJ1-5	TRBV7-2	TRBD1	once	TGTGCACCACCCAGGGGGCTGAATCAGCCCCAGCATTTT	CAPPRGLNQPQHF
17	TRBJ1-2	TRBV9	-	-	TGTGCCAGCAGCCCCTTCTCCGGGGGGCCTGGGGGATATGGCTACACCTTC	CASSPFSGGPGGYGYTF
15	TRBJ2-7	TRBV27	TRBD2	-	TGTGCCAGCAGTTTCACTAGCGGGAGCTTCGACGAGCAGTACTTC	CASSFTSGSFDEQYF
15	TRBJ1-3	TRBV30	-	-	TGTGCCTGGAGTGTACTACGGGGTGTTGGAAACACCATATATTTT	CAWSVLRGVGNTIYF
17	TRBJ2-6	TRBV4-2	TRBD1	-	TGTGCCAGCAGCCAACCGGGACAGGGTTCTGGGGCCAACGTCCTGACTTTC	CASSQPGQGSGANVLTF
15	TRBJ2-3	TRBV6-4	TRBD1	-	TGTGCCAGCAGTGAGTCAGGGGGAGGCACAGATACGCAGTATTTT	CASSESGGGTDTQYF
12	TRBJ2-7	TRBV28	-	-	TGTGCCAGCAGTTTGCGGAACTACGAGCAGTACTTC	CASSLRNYEQYF
16	TRBJ2-5	TRBV4-1	TRBD2	-	TGCGCCAGCAGCCATGGCGGGAGGGTCCCGGAGGAGACCCAGTACTTC	CASSHGGRVPEETQYF
17	TRBJ1-5	TRBV2	TRBD1	-	TGTGCCAGCAGTGGGCTGGGCAGGGGGTATGGAGGCCAGCCCCAGCATTTT	CASSGLGRGYGGQPQHF
15	TRBJ2-7	TRBV11-3	TRBD1	-	TGTGCCAGCAGCCCCGGGACAGGGGGCTACTACGAGCAGTACTTC	CASSPGTGGYYEQYF
15	TRBJ2-1	TRBV7-9	-	-	TGTGCCAGCAGCTTAGCGATTGGTAGCCCCAATGAGCAGTTCTTC	CASSLAIGSPNEQFF
12	TRBJ2-7	TRBV13	-	-	TGTGCCAGCACTTATCGGGGCTACGAGCAGTACTTC	CASTYRGYEQYF
15	TRBJ2-2	TRBV5-1	TRBD2	-	TGCGCCAGCAGCGTGACTAGCGGGAATACCGGGGAGCTGTTTTTT	CASSVTSGNTGELFF
14	TRBJ1-1	TRBV29-1	-	-	TGCAGCGTTGGGACAGCAAATATGAACACTGAAGCTTTCTTT	CSVGTANMNTEAFF
14	TRBJ1-1	TRBV18	-	-	TGTGCCAGCTCCACCACTGACATTTTCACTGAAGCTTTCTTT	CASSTTDIFTEAFF
15	TRBJ1-2	TRBV9	-	few	TGTGCCAGCAGCGCTACTAGAAGGCAGGGGCTTGGCTACACCTTC	CASSATRRQGLGYTF
15	TRBJ2-2	TRBV6-5	TRBD1	-	TGTGCCAGCACCCAAAGACAGGGTCGCACCGGGGAGCTGTTTTTT	CASTQRQGRTGELFF
17	TRBJ2-6	TRBV19	-	-	TGTGCCAGTATCGGCAGGGTTTCAGGGACTGGGGCCAACGTCCTGACTTTC	CASIGRVSGTGANVLTF
16	TRBJ2-3	TRBV4-3	TRBD1	once	TGCGCCAGCAGCCAAGCCCGGGACAGGGTAACAGATACGCAGTATTTT	CASSQARDRVTDTQYF
13	TRBJ1-2	TRBV28	TRBD1	-	TGTGCCAGCAACAGACAGGGGGCAAGCGGCTACACCTTC	CASNRQGASGYTF
16	TRBJ2-7	TRBV28	-	-	TGTGCCAGCAGTCCTACCTACGGGACAAGCTCCTACGAGCAGTACTTC	CASSPTYGTSSYEQYF
14	TRBJ2-7	TRBV18	-	-	TGTGCCAGCTCACCGTCCCAGGGGAATTACGAGCAGTACTTC	CASSPSQGNYEQYF
16	TRBJ2-6	TRBV4-1	-	-	TGCGCCAGCAGCGTGGGAGGCTTCTCTGGGGCCAACGTCCTGACTTTC	CASSVGGFSGANVLTF
14	TRBJ1-1	TRBV30	TRBD1	-	TGTGCCTGGACAGGGGGTATCGAGGACACTGAAGCTTTCTTT	CAWTGGIEDTEAFF
17	TRBJ2-2	TRBV19	-	once	TGTGCCAGTAGTACGCTTCCGGGACAAGGCGGGACCGGGGAGCTGTTTTTT	CASSTLPGQGGTGELFF
15	TRBJ1-6	TRBV4-2	-	few	TGTGCCAGTTCCGAACGAGACACGTATAATTCACCCCTCCACTTT	CASSERDTYNSPLHF
14	TRBJ1-1	TRBV3-1/TRBV3-2	-	-	TGTGCCAGCAGCCAACTGTCGGGGAACACTGAAGCTTTCTTT	CASSQLSGNTEAFF